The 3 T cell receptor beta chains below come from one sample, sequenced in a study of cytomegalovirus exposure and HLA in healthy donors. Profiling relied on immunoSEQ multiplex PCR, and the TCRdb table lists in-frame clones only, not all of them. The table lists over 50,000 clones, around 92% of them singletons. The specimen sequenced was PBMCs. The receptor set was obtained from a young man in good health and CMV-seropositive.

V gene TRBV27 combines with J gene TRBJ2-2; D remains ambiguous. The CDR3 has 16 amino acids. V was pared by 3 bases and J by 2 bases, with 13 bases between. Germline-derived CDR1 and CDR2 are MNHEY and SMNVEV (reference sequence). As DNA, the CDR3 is TGTGCCAGCAGTTTTTCGCTTGCCCTAAACACCGGGGAGCTGTTTTTT. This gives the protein CASSFSLALNTGELFF.

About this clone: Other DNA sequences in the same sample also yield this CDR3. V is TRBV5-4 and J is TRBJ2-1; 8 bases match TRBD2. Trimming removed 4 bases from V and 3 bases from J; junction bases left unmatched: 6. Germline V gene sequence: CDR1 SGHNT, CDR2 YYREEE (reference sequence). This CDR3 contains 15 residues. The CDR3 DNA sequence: TGTGCCAGCAGCCTCGGGGCGGGAGGCTACAATGAGCAGTTCTTC. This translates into CASSLGAGGYNEQFF. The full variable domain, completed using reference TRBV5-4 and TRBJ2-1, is ETGVTQSPTHLIKTRGQQVTLRCSSQSGHNTVSWYQQALGQGPQFIFQYYREEENGRGNFPPRFSGLQFPNYSSELNVNALELDDSALYLCASSLGAGGYNEQFFGPGTRLTVL.

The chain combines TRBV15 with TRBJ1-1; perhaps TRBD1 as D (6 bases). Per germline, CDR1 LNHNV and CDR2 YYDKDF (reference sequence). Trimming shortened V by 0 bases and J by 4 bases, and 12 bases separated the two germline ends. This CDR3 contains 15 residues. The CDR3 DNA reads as TGTGCCACCAGCAGAGATCACGACAGGCGCACTGAAGCTTTCTTT. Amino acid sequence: CATSRDHDRRTEAFF.